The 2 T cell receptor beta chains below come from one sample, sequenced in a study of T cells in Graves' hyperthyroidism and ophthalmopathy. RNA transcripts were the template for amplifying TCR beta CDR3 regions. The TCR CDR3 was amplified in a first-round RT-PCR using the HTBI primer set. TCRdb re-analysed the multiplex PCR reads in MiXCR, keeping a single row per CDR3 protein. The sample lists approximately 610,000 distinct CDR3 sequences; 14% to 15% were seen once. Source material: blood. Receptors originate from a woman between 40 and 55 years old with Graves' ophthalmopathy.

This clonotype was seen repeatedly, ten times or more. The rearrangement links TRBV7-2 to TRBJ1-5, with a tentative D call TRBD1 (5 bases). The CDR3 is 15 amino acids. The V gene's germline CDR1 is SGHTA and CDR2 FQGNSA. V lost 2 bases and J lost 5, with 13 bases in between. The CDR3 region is CASSLRQGRDQPQHF. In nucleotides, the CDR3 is TGTGCCAGCAGCTTACGGCAGGGTCGGGATCAGCCCCAGCATTTT.

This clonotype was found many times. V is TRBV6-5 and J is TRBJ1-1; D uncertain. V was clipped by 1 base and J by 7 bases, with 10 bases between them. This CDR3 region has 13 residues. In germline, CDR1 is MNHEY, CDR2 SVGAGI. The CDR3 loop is CASSYWGDFEAFF. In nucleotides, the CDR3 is TGTGCCAGCAGTTACTGGGGAGACTTTGAAGCTTTCTTT.